A selection of T cell receptor beta chains follows, all from one sample in a study of post-analysis software for immune sequencing data. TCRdb called the PCR reads again in MiXCR, with one record for every CDR3 protein. The data hold roughly 800,000 distinct CDR3 sequences, with roughly 30% observed a single time. The sequenced material came from blood. All receptors derive from a girl aged 5-17 years with multiple sclerosis. CDR3s include the opening cysteine and the closing phenylalanine or tryptophan. Fields, in order: J gene, V gene, clone size, D gene, CDR3 protein, CDR3 DNA. The D gene is left open where the match is weak. Clone size is stated in some rows and not others, as once, few, many or a class when expanded.

J gene: TRBJ2-7
V gene: TRBV5-1
clone size: .
D gene: TRBD2
CDR3 protein: CASSTGLAGVGEQYF
CDR3 DNA: TGCGCCAGCAGCACCGGACTAGCGGGAGTGGGTGAGCAGTACTTC

J gene: TRBJ2-3
V gene: TRBV5-1
clone size: .
D gene: .
CDR3 protein: CASSLGVLGGHGDTQYF
CDR3 DNA: TGCGCCAGCAGCTTGGGGGTTTTAGGGGGGCACGGAGATACGCAGTATTTT

J gene: TRBJ1-2
V gene: TRBV12-3/TRBV12-4
clone size: few
D gene: .
CDR3 protein: CASSLLGGFGYTF
CDR3 DNA: TGTGCCAGCAGTTTACTCGGCGGTTTCGGCTACACCTTC

J gene: TRBJ2-3
V gene: TRBV25-1
clone size: .
D gene: .
CDR3 protein: CASSKGVGESTDTQYF
CDR3 DNA: TGTGCCAGCAGTAAGGGGGTCGGCGAAAGCACAGATACGCAGTATTTT

J gene: TRBJ2-1
V gene: TRBV7-2
clone size: few
D gene: .
CDR3 protein: CASSSGLPSYNEQFF
CDR3 DNA: TGTGCCAGCAGCTCCGGACTTCCCTCCTACAATGAGCAGTTCTTC

J gene: TRBJ2-1
V gene: TRBV2
clone size: .
D gene: .
CDR3 protein: CASRARDTSYNEQFF
CDR3 DNA: TGTGCCAGCAGAGCCCGGGACACGTCCTACAATGAGCAGTTCTTC

J gene: TRBJ1-2
V gene: TRBV6-5
clone size: few
D gene: TRBD1
CDR3 protein: CASGKQGAGYGYTF
CDR3 DNA: TGTGCCAGCGGTAAACAGGGGGCAGGCTATGGCTACACCTTC

J gene: TRBJ1-3
V gene: TRBV6-5
clone size: .
D gene: .
CDR3 protein: CASSGQGRNTIYF
CDR3 DNA: TGTGCCAGCAGTGGGCAGGGGAGAAACACCATATATTTT

J gene: TRBJ2-7
V gene: TRBV4-3
clone size: .
D gene: .
CDR3 protein: CASSQDGRGVYEQYF
CDR3 DNA: TGCGCCAGCAGCCAAGATGGGAGGGGGGTCTACGAGCAGTACTTC

J gene: TRBJ2-7
V gene: TRBV7-2
clone size: .
D gene: TRBD2
CDR3 protein: CASSPRIGLAYEQYF
CDR3 DNA: TGTGCCAGCAGCCCACGTATCGGACTAGCCTACGAGCAGTACTTC

J gene: TRBJ2-1
V gene: TRBV20-1
clone size: few
D gene: .
CDR3 protein: CSARDIGLGSSYNEQFF
CDR3 DNA: TGCAGTGCTAGAGATATTGGGCTCGGGAGCTCCTACAATGAGCAGTTCTTC

J gene: TRBJ2-7
V gene: TRBV6-2/TRBV6-3
clone size: once
D gene: .
CDR3 protein: CASSQWYDEQYF
CDR3 DNA: TGTGCCAGCAGCCAGTGGTATGACGAGCAGTACTTC

J gene: TRBJ2-7
V gene: TRBV7-8
clone size: many
D gene: .
CDR3 protein: CASSPGQSKPYEQYF
CDR3 DNA: TGTGCCAGCAGCCCTGGACAGTCAAAGCCCTACGAGCAGTACTTC

J gene: TRBJ2-3
V gene: TRBV7-8
clone size: .
D gene: TRBD1
CDR3 protein: CASSRHRDRVVTDTQYF
CDR3 DNA: TGTGCCAGCAGCCGTCACCGGGACAGGGTTGTCACAGATACGCAGTATTTT

J gene: TRBJ2-1
V gene: TRBV7-6
clone size: .
D gene: TRBD2
CDR3 protein: CVSSLVWGGGACSEQFF
CDR3 DNA: TGTGTCAGCAGCTTAGTCTGGGGCGGGGGGGCCTGCAGCGAGCAGTTCTTC

J gene: TRBJ1-4
V gene: TRBV7-9
clone size: .
D gene: .
CDR3 protein: CASSPDRPDEKLFF
CDR3 DNA: TGTGCCAGCAGCCCCGACCGGCCAGACGAAAAACTGTTTTTT

J gene: TRBJ2-1
V gene: TRBV9
clone size: few
D gene: TRBD2
CDR3 protein: CASSEPGLAGDRSYNEQFF
CDR3 DNA: TGTGCCAGCAGCGAGCCGGGACTAGCGGGAGATCGGTCCTACAATGAGCAGTTCTTC

J gene: TRBJ2-7
V gene: TRBV7-6
clone size: .
D gene: TRBD2
CDR3 protein: CASSRSPGLAGVQYF
CDR3 DNA: TGTGCCAGCAGCCGATCCCCGGGACTAGCGGGGGTACAGTACTTC

J gene: TRBJ1-2
V gene: TRBV6-5
clone size: .
D gene: .
CDR3 protein: CASSTGTMNDGYTF
CDR3 DNA: TGTGCCAGCAGTACCGGGACAATGAATGATGGCTACACCTTC

J gene: TRBJ2-7
V gene: TRBV29-1
clone size: few
D gene: .
CDR3 protein: CSVAFGLRSSYEQYF
CDR3 DNA: TGCAGCGTTGCCTTCGGCTTGCGAAGCTCCTACGAGCAGTACTTC

J gene: TRBJ2-1
V gene: TRBV6-5
clone size: .
D gene: .
CDR3 protein: CASSYSLEAYNEQFF
CDR3 DNA: TGTGCCAGCAGTTACTCCCTAGAGGCCTACAATGAGCAGTTCTTC

J gene: TRBJ1-2
V gene: TRBV7-2
clone size: few
D gene: .
CDR3 protein: CASSLGGAAGSYGYTF
CDR3 DNA: TGTGCCAGCAGCTTGGGGGGGGCTGCAGGGAGCTATGGCTACACCTTC

J gene: TRBJ1-1
V gene: TRBV7-9
clone size: .
D gene: TRBD1
CDR3 protein: CASSKGDRNTEAFF
CDR3 DNA: TGTGCCAGCTCGAAGGGGGACAGGAACACTGAAGCTTTCTTT

J gene: TRBJ2-2
V gene: TRBV13
clone size: .
D gene: .
CDR3 protein: CASSPSGTSKLANTGELFF
CDR3 DNA: TGTGCCAGCAGCCCCTCCGGGACATCAAAACTCGCGAACACCGGGGAGCTGTTTTTT

J gene: TRBJ2-3
V gene: TRBV7-8
clone size: few
D gene: .
CDR3 protein: CASSLEGVSADTQYF
CDR3 DNA: TGTGCCAGCAGCTTAGAAGGTGTTAGCGCAGATACGCAGTATTTT

J gene: TRBJ2-1
V gene: TRBV6-5
clone size: few
D gene: .
CDR3 protein: CASKFRQFSSYNEQFF
CDR3 DNA: TGTGCCAGCAAATTTAGACAGTTCAGCTCCTACAATGAGCAGTTCTTC

J gene: TRBJ1-5
V gene: TRBV19
clone size: .
D gene: .
CDR3 protein: CATSYVGKGQPQHF
CDR3 DNA: TGTGCCACCTCATACGTGGGAAAAGGACAGCCCCAGCATTTT

J gene: TRBJ2-7
V gene: TRBV7-2
clone size: .
D gene: TRBD2
CDR3 protein: CASSPQTSGRTREEPYEQYF
CDR3 DNA: TGTGCCAGCAGCCCTCAGACTAGCGGGAGGACCCGGGAGGAGCCCTACGAGCAGTACTTC

J gene: TRBJ2-4
V gene: TRBV5-1
clone size: .
D gene: TRBD1
CDR3 protein: CASSPRQGIAKNIQYF
CDR3 DNA: TGCGCCAGCAGCCCACGACAGGGGATAGCCAAAAACATTCAGTACTTC

J gene: TRBJ2-3
V gene: TRBV9
clone size: .
D gene: TRBD2
CDR3 protein: CASSPALAGTDTQYF
CDR3 DNA: TGTGCCAGCAGCCCAGCACTAGCGGGAACGGATACGCAGTATTTT

J gene: TRBJ1-1
V gene: TRBV15
clone size: .
D gene: TRBD1
CDR3 protein: CATSRDQGALNTEAFF
CDR3 DNA: TGTGCCACCAGCAGAGATCAGGGGGCTTTGAACACTGAAGCTTTCTTT

J gene: TRBJ1-1
V gene: TRBV20-1
clone size: few
D gene: TRBD1
CDR3 protein: CSADRPNTEAFF
CDR3 DNA: TGCAGTGCGGACAGGCCGAACACTGAAGCTTTCTTT

J gene: TRBJ2-1
V gene: TRBV5-8
clone size: few
D gene: .
CDR3 protein: CASSFRRGGSYNEQFF
CDR3 DNA: TGTGCCAGCAGCTTTCGAAGGGGAGGCTCCTACAATGAGCAGTTCTTC

J gene: TRBJ2-7
V gene: TRBV28
clone size: few
D gene: TRBD1
CDR3 protein: CASSFPPTTGAPEQYF
CDR3 DNA: TGTGCCAGCAGTTTCCCCCCGACGACAGGGGCCCCGGAGCAGTACTTC

J gene: TRBJ2-7
V gene: TRBV6-5
clone size: few
D gene: .
CDR3 protein: CASSKGRKIYEQYF
CDR3 DNA: TGTGCCAGCAGCAAGGGACGGAAAATCTACGAGCAGTACTTC

J gene: TRBJ2-7
V gene: TRBV5-1
clone size: .
D gene: .
CDR3 protein: CASSFSEGNEQYF
CDR3 DNA: TGCGCCAGCAGCTTTAGTGAGGGGAATGAGCAGTACTTC

J gene: TRBJ1-2
V gene: TRBV5-1
clone size: .
D gene: .
CDR3 protein: CASSSHGGGSYGYTF
CDR3 DNA: TGCGCCAGCAGCTCCCACGGGGGGGGTAGCTATGGCTACACCTTC

J gene: TRBJ1-4
V gene: TRBV7-9
clone size: .
D gene: TRBD1
CDR3 protein: CASSEAGTAEKLFF
CDR3 DNA: TGTGCCAGCAGCGAAGCCGGGACAGCAGAAAAACTGTTTTTT

J gene: TRBJ2-7
V gene: TRBV5-1
clone size: once
D gene: TRBD2
CDR3 protein: CASSEASGRRPNEQYF
CDR3 DNA: TGCGCCAGCAGCGAGGCTAGCGGGAGGAGACCTAACGAGCAGTACTTC

J gene: TRBJ2-7
V gene: TRBV9
clone size: .
D gene: .
CDR3 protein: CASSAGASRGGYEQYF
CDR3 DNA: TGTGCCAGCAGCGCCGGGGCTTCAAGGGGGGGCTACGAGCAGTACTTC

J gene: TRBJ2-7
V gene: TRBV28
clone size: few
D gene: TRBD1
CDR3 protein: CAGSPGTGLSYEQYF
CDR3 DNA: TGTGCCGGCAGTCCCGGGACAGGGCTATCCTACGAGCAGTACTTC

J gene: TRBJ1-2
V gene: TRBV18
clone size: .
D gene: .
CDR3 protein: CASSPLIDGSSGYTF
CDR3 DNA: TGTGCCAGCTCACCGCTAATAGATGGGTCTAGCGGCTACACCTTC